This TCR beta chain was recovered during a study of cytomegalovirus exposure and HLA in healthy donors. Broader study findings: There were reportedly fewer N-insertions in an Asian-associated ancestry cluster than the approximately 670-donor mean, in a later analysis. Most TCR sequences showed up rarely, but some public TCRs showed up in many donors. According to the study, roughly 160 TCR beta chains were cytomegalovirus-associated.

Germline assignment: CDR1 SGHTA and CDR2 FQGTGA. After removal of 5 bases from V and 5 bases from J, the junction contained 8 bases not matched to a gene. The CDR3 contains 14 residues. 60 Vbeta and 13 Jbeta primers were used in PCR. The table came from immunoSEQ multiplex PCR; TCRdb's copy has only in-frame clones and leaves some out. The table includes under 100,000 clones, roughly 9.1% detected once. This clone occurred once. No antigen is known for it. Unrecorded immune exposures were likely, despite nominal health at sampling. This chain uses TRBV7-3 with TRBJ1-1; 7 positions agree with TRBD1. This TCR derives from a man between 60 and 75 years old in good health and CMV-seropositive. The source material was PBMCs. DNA for the CDR3: TGTGCCAGCAGCACCTCGCCAGGGGGGACTGAAGCTTTCTTT. Protein: CASSTSPGGTEAFF. Supplemented by reference TRBV7-3 and TRBJ1-1, the full variable domain reads GAGVSQTPSNKVTEKGKYVELRCDPISGHTALYWYRQSLGQGPEFLIYFQGTGAADDSGLPNDRFFAVRPEGSVSTLKIQRTERGDSAVYLCASSTSPGGTEAFFGQGTRLTVV.